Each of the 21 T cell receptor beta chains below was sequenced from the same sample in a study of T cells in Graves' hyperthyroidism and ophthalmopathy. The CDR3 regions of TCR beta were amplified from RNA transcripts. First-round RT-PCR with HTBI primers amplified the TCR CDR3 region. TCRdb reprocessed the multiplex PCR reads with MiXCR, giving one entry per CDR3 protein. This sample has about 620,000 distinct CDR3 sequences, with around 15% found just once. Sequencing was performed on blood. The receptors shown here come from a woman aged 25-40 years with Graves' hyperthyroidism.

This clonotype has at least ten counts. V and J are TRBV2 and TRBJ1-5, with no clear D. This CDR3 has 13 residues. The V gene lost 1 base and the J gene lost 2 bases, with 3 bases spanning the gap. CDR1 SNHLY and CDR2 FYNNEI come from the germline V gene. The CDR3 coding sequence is TGTGCCAGCAGTGAAGGACGCAATCAGCCCCAGCATTTT. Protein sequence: CASSEGRNQPQHF.

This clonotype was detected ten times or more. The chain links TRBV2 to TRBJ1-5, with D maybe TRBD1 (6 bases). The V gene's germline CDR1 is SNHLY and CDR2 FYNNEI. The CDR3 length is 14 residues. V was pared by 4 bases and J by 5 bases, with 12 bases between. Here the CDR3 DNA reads TGTGCCAGCAGTGGGGGGGGCAGGTATCAGCCCCAGCATTTT. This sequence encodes CASSGGGRYQPQHF.

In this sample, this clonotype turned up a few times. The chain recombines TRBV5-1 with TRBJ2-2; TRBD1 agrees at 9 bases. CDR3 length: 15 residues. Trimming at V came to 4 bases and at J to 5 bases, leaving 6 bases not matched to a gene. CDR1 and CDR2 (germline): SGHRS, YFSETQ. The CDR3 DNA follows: TGCGCCAGCAGCCCCCTACAGGGGGCGACCGGGGAGCTGTTTTTT. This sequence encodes CASSPLQGATGELFF.

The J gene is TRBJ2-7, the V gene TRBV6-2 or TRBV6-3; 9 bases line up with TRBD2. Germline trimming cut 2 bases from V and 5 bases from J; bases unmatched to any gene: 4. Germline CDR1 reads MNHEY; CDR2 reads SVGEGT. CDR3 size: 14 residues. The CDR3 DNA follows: TGTGCCAGCAGTTACCTGCGGGAGGGCAACGAGCAGTACTTC. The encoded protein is CASSYLREGNEQYF.

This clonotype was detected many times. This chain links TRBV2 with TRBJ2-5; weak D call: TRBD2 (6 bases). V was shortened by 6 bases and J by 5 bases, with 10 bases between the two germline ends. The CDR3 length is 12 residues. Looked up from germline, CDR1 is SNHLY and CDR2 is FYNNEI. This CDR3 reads CASRGTGETQYF. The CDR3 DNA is TGTGCCAGCAGGGGGACTGGGGAGACCCAGTACTTC.

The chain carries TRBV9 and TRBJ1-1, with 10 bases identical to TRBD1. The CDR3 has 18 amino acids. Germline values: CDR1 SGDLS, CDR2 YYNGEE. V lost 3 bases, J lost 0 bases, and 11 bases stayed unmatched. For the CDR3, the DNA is TGTGCCAGCAGCGCACGATCCGGGACAGGGGATTTGAACACTGAAGCTTTCTTT. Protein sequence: CASSARSGTGDLNTEAFF.

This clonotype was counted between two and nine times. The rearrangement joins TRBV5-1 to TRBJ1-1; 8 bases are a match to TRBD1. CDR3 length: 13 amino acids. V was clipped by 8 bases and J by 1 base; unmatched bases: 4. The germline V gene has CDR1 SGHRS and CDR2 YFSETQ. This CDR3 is CASWGTGNTEAFF. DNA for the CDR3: TGCGCCAGTTGGGGGACAGGGAACACTGAAGCTTTCTTT.

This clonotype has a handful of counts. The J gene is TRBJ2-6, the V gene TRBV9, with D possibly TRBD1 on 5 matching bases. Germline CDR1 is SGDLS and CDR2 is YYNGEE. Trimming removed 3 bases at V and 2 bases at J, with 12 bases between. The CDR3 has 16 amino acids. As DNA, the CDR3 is TGTGCCAGCAGCGCTCATACAGGAACTGGGGCCAACGTCCTGACTTTC. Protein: CASSAHTGTGANVLTF.

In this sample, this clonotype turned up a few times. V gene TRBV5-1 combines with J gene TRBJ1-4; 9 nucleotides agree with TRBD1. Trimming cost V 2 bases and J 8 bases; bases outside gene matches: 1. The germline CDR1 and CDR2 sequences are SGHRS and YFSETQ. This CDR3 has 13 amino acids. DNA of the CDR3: TGCGCCAGCAGCTTTACAGGGGGCGAAAAACTGTTTTTT. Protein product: CASSFTGGEKLFF.

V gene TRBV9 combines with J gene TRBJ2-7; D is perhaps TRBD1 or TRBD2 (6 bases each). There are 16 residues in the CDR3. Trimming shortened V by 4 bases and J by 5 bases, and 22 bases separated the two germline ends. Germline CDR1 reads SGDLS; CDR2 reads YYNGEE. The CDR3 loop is CASSPRAGGPFHEQYF. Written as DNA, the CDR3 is TGTGCCAGCAGCCCAAGGGCTGGGGGGCCCTTCCACGAGCAGTACTTC.

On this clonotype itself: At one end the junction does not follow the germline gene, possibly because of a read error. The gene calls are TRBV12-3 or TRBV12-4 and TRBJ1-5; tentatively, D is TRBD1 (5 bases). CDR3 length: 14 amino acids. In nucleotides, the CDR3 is TGTGCCAGCAGAGCAGGGTCTAGCGATCAGCCCCAGCATTTT. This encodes CASRAGSSDQPQHF.

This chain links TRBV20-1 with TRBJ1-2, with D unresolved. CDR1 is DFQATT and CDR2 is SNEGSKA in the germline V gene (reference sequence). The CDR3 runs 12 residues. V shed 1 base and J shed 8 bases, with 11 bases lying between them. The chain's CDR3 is CSARVGGFGYTF. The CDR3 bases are TGCAGTGCTAGAGTGGGAGGGTTCGGCTACACCTTC.

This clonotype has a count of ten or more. CDR3 coding DNA: TGTGCCAGCAGTTCCACATCCGATCAGCCCCAGCATTTT. It yields the protein CASSSTSDQPQHF. V usage is TRBV12-3 or TRBV12-4 and J usage is TRBJ1-5, with unresolved D. The CDR3 spans 13 residues. V lost 4 bases to trimming and J lost 5 bases, with 9 bases between them.

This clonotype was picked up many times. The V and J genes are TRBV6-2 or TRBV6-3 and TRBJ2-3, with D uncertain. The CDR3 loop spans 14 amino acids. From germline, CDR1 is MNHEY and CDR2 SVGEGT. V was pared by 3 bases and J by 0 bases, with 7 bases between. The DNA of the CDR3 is TGTGCCAGCAGTTATTTAGGTAGCACAGATACGCAGTATTTT. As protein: CASSYLGSTDTQYF.

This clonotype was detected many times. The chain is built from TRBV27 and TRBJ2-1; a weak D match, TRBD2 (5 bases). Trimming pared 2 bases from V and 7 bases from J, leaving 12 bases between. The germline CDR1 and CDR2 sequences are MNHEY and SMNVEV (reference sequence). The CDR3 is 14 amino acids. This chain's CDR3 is CASSLAGTFNEQFF. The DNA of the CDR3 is TGTGCCAGCAGTTTAGCGGGCACATTTAATGAGCAGTTCTTC.

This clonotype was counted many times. The CDR3 nucleotides read TGTGCCAGCAGTTTATCCCACCGGAGGGGAGGTTTCTTT. This sequence encodes CASSLSHRRGGFF. The V call is TRBV28, the J call TRBJ1-1, with D maybe TRBD1 (5 bases). Trimming pared 1 base from V and 13 bases from J, leaving 16 bases between. Germline loops: CDR1 MDHEN, CDR2 SYDVKM. CDR3 length equals 13 residues. Using reference TRBV28 and TRBJ1-1 for the parts outside the CDR3, the full variable domain is DVKVTQSSRYLVKRTGEKVFLECVQDMDHENMFWYRQDPGLGLRLIYFSYDVKMKEKGDIPEGYSVSREKKERFSLILESASTNQTSMYLCASSLSHRRGGFFGQGTRLTVV.

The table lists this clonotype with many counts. DNA of the CDR3: TGTGCCAGCACCACACTAGCGGGAGGGGCGGAGACCCAGTACTTC. Its protein product is CASTTLAGGAETQYF. V and J are TRBV28 and TRBJ2-5; 13 bases line up with TRBD2. CDR1 MDHEN and CDR2 SYDVKM come from the germline V gene. The CDR3 totals 15 residues. Trimming cost V 7 bases and J 5 bases; bases outside gene matches: 7.

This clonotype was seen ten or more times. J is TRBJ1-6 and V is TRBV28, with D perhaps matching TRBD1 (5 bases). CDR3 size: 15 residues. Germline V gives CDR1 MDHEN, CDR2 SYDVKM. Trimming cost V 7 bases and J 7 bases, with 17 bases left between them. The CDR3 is CASIFSRGRNSPLHF. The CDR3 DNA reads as TGTGCCAGCATTTTTTCAAGGGGTCGGAATTCACCCCTCCACTTT.

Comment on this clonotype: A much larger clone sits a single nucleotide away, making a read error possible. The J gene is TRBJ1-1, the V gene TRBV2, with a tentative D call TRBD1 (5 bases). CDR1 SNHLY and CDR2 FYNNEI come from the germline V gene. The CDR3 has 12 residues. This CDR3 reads CVSKSQGTEAFF. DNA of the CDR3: TGTGTCAGTAAAAGCCAGGGAACTGAAGCTTTCTTT.

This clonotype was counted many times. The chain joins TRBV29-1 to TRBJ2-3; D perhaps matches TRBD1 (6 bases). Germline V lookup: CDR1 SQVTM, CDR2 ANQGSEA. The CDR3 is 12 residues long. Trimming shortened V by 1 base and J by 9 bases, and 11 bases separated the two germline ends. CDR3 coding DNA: TGCAGCGTTGAAGGGGGGCAGGGAACGCAGTATTTT. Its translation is CSVEGGQGTQYF.

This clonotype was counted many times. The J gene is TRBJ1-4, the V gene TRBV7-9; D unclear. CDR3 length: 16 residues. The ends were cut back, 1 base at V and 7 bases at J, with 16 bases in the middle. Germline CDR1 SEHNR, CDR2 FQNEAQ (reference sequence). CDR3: CASSLGSVRGVEKLFF. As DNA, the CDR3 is TGTGCCAGCAGCTTAGGATCGGTCAGAGGAGTTGAAAAACTGTTTTTT.